The TCR beta chain described here comes from a study of prognosis after radiotherapy for stage I lung cancer. Looking at the study overall: Patients with tumors diagnosed as squamous cell carcinoma numbered roughly 7, and those with adenocarcinoma over 10. With a biologically effective dose of at least 100 Gy, radiotherapy took the form of SBRT split into 3 to 5 fractions. The study recorded distant metastases in four patients (median approximately 7 months) after radiotherapy and no significant progression in 15.

Germline assignment: CDR1 SGHNT and CDR2 YYREEE (reference sequence). This CDR3 has 15 residues. Trimming stripped 4 bases from V and 3 bases from J, with 16 bases between. There were no patients with prior chemotherapy, radiotherapy or other malignancies, and all were node-negative on CT and PET/CT. Starting from genomic DNA, TCR beta CDR3 was amplified through two-round multiplex PCR. Amplification during the initial PCR round employed primers specific to each TRBV and TRBJ gene. From the multiplex PCR reads, TCRdb called clonotypes with MiXCR, one entry per CDR3 protein. Seen here are roughly 30,000 distinct CDR3 sequences, around half observed once, and the top ten hold 16%. This clonotype was recorded many times.

The chain has TRBV5-4 and TRBJ2-5; possibly TRBD1 for D (6 bases). The TCR originated in a donor older than 45 with non-small cell lung cancer. The sequencing used PBMCs, collected before or after stereotactic body radiation therapy (not recorded which). The chain's CDR3 is CASSPVGARKETQYF. The CDR3 DNA follows: TGTGCCAGCAGCCCGGTGGGGGCAAGGAAAGAGACCCAGTACTTC.